This T cell receptor (beta chain) was identified in a study of CD8 T cells in ankylosing spondylitis (dated by TCRdb to 2015 to 2018). Notes on the research overall: The study profiled T cell receptor beta repertoires in healthy donors and ankylosing spondylitis patients to find disease-linked TCR variants. The whole study cohort included over a hundred healthy donors and 20 to 30 ankylosing spondylitis patients. Peripheral blood was sampled, and synovial fluid was also collected from ankylosing spondylitis patients.

This clonotype occurred a few times. Its target antigen remains unknown. Per-nucleotide qualities are absent, and no much larger clonotype sits a single base away. General findings and caveats noted by the study authors: Blood from ankylosing spondylitis patients appeared to be characterized by a TCR beta motif made up of several highly homologous amino acid variants. The disease-linked clones had a CD8+ phenotype and were found at relatively low frequencies in peripheral blood. Some TCR beta motif variants had previously been reported in synovial fluid and blood of reactive arthritis patients, which suggested common disease-initiation mechanisms. The disease-linked clones were reported to be significantly enriched in matched synovial fluid samples from ankylosing spondylitis patients.

The run used an Illumina HiSeq 2500. TCR beta libraries were prepared by quantitative 5'-RACE with molecular barcodes. The published analysis was carried out like this. A new computational method, built on a probabilistic model of VDJ rearrangement, was used to identify disease-linked TCR variants. In TCRdb, the public reads were trimmed at Q25 with fastp and aligned with MiXCR, with productive beta chains retained. Every entry covers one CDR3 protein and lists the most common genes and DNA from its rows. These V and J calls derive from TCRdb rather than the authors' analysis. Across this sample there are 250,000 to 350,000 distinct CDR3 sequences, with 20% seen only once. The leading ten clones occupy around 8% of the sample. Taken from the germline V gene, the CDR1 and CDR2 loops are SQVTM and ANQGSEA. The CDR3 contains 13 residues, cysteine and phenylalanine counted. CDR3 DNA only is kept here, 39 bases in frame from base 1. Germline trimming: 6 bases from V, 6 bases from J; junction bases outside gene matches: 7.

The sample taken for sequencing was blood, either unsorted or a sorted T cell fraction (not recorded which). The source is a male donor with ankylosing spondylitis or in good health (not recorded which). Rearrangement joined TRBV29-1 to TRBJ1-5, and 8 junctional nucleotides match TRBD1. The bases read TGCAGCGTGGGACAGGCACAGGGTCAGCCCCAGCATTTT. It codes for CSVGQAQGQPQHF.